One T cell receptor (beta chain) is described in this entry. The data stem from a study of blood T cell repertoires in COVID-19. On the study more broadly: COVID-19 samples collected from the United States, Italy and Spain covered acute and convalescent phases. The analysed material was cDNA or gDNA that came from T cells, B-cell-depleted T cells, or PBMCs.

Only in-frame clones appear in the TCRdb table, and some are missing; sequencing was by immunoSEQ multiplex PCR. In the table there are approximately 93,000 clones, approximately 80% of which are singletons. The length of the CDR3 is 14 residues. V was cut by 2 bases and J by 1 base, with 8 bases left in between. The V gene's germline CDR1 is LGHNA and CDR2 YSLEER. Sequences were obtained from peripheral blood. The sequence derives from a woman of 80 years or more with acute or convalescent COVID-19. This chain uses TRBV4-3 with TRBJ1-1; tentative D call: TRBD1 (6 bases). The CDR3 protein is CASSQWDKNTEAFF. The CDR3, as DNA: TGCGCCAGCAGCCAATGGGACAAGAACACTGAAGCTTTCTTT.